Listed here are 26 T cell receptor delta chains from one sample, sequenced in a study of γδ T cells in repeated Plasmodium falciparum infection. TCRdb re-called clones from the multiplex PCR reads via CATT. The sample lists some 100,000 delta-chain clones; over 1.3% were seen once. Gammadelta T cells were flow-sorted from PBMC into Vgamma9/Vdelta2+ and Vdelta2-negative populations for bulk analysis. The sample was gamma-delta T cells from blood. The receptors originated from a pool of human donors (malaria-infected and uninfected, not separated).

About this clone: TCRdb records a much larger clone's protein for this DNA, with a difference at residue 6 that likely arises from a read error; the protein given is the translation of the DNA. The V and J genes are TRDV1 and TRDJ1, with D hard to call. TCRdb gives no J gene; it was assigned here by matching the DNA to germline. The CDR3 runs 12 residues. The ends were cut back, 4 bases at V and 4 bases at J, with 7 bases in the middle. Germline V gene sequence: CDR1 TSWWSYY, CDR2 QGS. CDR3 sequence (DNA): TGTGCTCTTGGGGGAAGGGGCGATAAACTCATCTTT. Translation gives CALGGRGDKLIF.

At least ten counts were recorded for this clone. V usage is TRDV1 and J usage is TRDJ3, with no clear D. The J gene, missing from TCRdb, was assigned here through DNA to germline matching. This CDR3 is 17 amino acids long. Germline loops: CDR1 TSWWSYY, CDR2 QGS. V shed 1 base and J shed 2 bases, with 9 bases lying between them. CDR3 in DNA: TGTGCTCTTGGGGAACCCCAGTTCGCCTGGGACACCCGACAGATGTTTTTC. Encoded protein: CALGEPQFAWDTRQMFF.

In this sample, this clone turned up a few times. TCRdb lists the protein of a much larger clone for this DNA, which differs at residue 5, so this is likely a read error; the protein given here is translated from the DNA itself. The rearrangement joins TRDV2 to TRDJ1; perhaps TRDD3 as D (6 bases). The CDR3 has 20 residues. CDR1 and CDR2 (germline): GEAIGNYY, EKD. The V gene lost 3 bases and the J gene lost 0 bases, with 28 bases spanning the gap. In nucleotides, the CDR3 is TGTGCCTGTGACGCCCTGCGCTCTGGGGTCTCGGGGAGTTACACCGATAAACTCATCTTT. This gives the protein CACDALRSGVSGSYTDKLIF.

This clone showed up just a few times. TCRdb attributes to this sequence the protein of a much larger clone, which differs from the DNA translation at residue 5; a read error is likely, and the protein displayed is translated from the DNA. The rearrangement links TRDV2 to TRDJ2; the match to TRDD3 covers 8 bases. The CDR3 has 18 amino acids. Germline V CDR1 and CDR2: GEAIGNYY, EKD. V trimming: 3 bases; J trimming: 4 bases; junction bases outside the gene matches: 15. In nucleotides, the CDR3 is TGTGCCTGTGACGCGCTGAATACTGGGGGTTTCTCGACAGCACAACTCTTCTTT. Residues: CACDALNTGGFSTAQLFF.

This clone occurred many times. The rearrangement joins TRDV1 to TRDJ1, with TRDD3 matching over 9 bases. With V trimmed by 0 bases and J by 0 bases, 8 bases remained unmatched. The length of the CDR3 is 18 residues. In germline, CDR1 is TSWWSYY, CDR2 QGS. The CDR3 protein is CALGELVAAGGYTDKLIF. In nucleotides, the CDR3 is TGTGCTCTTGGGGAACTAGTCGCGGCTGGGGGATACACCGATAAACTCATCTTT.

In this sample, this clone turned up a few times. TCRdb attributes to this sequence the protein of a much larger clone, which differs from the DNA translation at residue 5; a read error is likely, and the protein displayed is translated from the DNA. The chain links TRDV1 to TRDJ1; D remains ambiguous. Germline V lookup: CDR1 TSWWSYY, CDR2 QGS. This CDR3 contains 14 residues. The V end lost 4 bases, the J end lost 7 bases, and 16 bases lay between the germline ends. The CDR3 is CALGGLRAPFKLIF. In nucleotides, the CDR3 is TGTGCTCTTGGGGGACTAAGGGCCCCGTTTAAACTCATCTTT.

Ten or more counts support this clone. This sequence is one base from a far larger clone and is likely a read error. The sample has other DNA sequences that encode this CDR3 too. This chain's CDR3 is CACDQISRGTDKLIF. Here the CDR3 DNA reads TGTGCCTGTGACCAAATTTCCCGGGGAACCGACAAACTCATCTTT. The chain employs TRDV2 and TRDJ1; possible D gene TRDD3, 5 bases. CDR3 length: 15 amino acids. The germline CDR1 and CDR2 sequences are GEAIGNYY and EKD.

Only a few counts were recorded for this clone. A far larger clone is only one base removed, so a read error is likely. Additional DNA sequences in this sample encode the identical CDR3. CDR3 residues: CALGGRINRSCRDTDKLIF. CDR3 bases: TGTGCCCTTGGGGGACGTATAAACCGCTCGTGTAGGGATACCGATAAACTCATCTTT. The V call is TRDV1, the J call TRDJ1; 7 positions agree with TRDD3. The J gene, not given by TCRdb, was assigned here from a germline match of the nucleotide sequence. The CDR3 has 19 amino acids. CDR1 and CDR2 from the germline V gene are TSWWSYY and QGS.

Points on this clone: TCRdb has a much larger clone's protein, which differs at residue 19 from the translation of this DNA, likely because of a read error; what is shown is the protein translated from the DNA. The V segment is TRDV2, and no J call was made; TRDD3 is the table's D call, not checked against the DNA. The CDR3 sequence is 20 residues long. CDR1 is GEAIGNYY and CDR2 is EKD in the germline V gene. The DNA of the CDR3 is TGTGCCTGTGACACCAGGTCCCCGCCGGAAAAGCAGGGTTACACCGATAAACTCACCTTT. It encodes CACDTRSPPEKQGYTDKLTF.

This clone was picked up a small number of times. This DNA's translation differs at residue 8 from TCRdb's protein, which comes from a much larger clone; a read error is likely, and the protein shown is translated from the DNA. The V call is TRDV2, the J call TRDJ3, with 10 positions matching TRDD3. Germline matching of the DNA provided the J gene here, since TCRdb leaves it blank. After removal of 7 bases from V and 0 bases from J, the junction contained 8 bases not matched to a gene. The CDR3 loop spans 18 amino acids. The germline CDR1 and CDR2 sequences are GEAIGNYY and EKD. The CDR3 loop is CAWTTGGCPSWDTRQMFF. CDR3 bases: TGTGCCTGGACCACTGGGGGATGCCCCTCCTGGGACACCCGACAGATGTTTTTC.

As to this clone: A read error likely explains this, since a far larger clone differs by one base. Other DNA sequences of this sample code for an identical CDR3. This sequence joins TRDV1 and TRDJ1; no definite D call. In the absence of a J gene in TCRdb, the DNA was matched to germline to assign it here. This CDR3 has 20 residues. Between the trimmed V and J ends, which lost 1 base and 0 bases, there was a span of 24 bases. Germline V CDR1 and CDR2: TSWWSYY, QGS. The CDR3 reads CALGEPREWLRVLYTDKLIF. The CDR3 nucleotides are TGTGCTCTTGGGGAACCGCGGGAGTGGCTAAGGGTTTTGTACACCGATAAACTCATCTTT.

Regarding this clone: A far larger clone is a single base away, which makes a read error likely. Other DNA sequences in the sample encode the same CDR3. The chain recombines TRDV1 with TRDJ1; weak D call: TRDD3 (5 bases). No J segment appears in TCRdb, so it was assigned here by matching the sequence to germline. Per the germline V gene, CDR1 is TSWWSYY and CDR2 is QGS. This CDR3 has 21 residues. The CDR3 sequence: CALGERLENLLSPYYTDKLIF. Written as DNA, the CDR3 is TGTGCTCTCGGGGAACGCCTTGAGAACTTACTGAGCCCTTATTACACCGATAAACTCATCTTT.

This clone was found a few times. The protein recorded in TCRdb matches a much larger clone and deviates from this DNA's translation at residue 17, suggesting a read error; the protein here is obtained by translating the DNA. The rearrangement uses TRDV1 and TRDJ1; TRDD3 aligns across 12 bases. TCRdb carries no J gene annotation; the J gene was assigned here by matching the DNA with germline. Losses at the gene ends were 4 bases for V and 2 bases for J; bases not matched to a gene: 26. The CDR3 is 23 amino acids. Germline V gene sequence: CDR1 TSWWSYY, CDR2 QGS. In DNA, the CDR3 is TGTGCTCTTGGGGCTCGGCCTCTTCCTAATAGTCTGGGGGATACGGGTCATACCGATAAACTCATCTTT. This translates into CALGARPLPNSLGDTGHTDKLIF.

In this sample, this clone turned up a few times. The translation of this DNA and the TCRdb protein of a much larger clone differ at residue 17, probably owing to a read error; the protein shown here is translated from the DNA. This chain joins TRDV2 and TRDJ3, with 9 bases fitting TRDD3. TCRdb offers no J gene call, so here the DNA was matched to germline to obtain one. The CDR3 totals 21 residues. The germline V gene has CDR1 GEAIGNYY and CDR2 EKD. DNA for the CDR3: TGTGCCTGTGACACCGTACTGGGGGACCAAAACTCCTCCTGGGACACCCAACAGATGTTTTTC. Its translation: CACDTVLGDQNSSWDTQQMFF.

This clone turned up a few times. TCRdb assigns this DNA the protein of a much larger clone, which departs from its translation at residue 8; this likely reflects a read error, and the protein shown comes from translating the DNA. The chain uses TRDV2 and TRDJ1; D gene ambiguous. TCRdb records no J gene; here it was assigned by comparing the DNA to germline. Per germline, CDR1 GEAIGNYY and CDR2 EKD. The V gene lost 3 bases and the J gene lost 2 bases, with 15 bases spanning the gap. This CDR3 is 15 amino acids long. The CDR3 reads CACDQISQGTDKLIF. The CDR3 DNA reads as TGTGCCTGTGACCAAATTTCCCAGGGAACCGATAAACTCATCTTT.

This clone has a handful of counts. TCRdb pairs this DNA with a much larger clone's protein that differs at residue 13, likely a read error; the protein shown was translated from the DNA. CDR3 region: CAFSAPRILGDSAPLIF. CDR3 sequence (DNA): TGTGCCTTTAGCGCTCCCAGAATACTGGGGGATTCAGCTCCACTCATCTTT. J is TRDJ1 and V is TRDV3, with 10 bases fitting TRDD3. CDR3 length equals 17 residues. CDR1 is TVYSNPD, CDR2 GDNSRS, per germline (reference sequence). V lost 0 bases to trimming and J lost 10 bases; unmatched junction nucleotides: 20.

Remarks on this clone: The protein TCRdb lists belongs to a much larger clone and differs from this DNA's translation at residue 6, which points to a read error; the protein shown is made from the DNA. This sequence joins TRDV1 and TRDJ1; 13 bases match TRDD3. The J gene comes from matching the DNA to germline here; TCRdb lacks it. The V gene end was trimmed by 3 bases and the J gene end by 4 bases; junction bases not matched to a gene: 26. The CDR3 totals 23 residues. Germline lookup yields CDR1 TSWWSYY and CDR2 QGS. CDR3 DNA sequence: TGTGCTCTTGGGGAGCGTCGCGCCCTCTTCCACACGGTACTGGGGGATACGGTCGATAAACTCATCTTT. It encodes CALGERRALFHTVLGDTVDKLIF.

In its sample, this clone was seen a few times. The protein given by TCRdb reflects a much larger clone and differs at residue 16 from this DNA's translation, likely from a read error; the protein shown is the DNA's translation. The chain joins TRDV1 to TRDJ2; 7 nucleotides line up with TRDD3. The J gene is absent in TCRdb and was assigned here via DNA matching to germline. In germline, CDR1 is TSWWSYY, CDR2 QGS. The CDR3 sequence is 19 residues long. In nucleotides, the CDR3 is TGTGCTCTTGGGGAACTTACCTGCATGGGGGACCCTGAGACAGCACGACTCTTCTTT. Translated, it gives CALGELTCMGDPETARLFF.

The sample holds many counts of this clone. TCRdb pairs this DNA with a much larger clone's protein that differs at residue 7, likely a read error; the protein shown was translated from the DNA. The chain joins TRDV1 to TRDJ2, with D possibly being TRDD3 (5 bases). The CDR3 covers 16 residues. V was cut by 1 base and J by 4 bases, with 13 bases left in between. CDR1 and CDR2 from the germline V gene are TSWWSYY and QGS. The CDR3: CALGERPGVKTAQLFF. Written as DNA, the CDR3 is TGTGCTCTTGGGGAACGACCGGGGGTCAAGACAGCACAACTCTTCTTT.

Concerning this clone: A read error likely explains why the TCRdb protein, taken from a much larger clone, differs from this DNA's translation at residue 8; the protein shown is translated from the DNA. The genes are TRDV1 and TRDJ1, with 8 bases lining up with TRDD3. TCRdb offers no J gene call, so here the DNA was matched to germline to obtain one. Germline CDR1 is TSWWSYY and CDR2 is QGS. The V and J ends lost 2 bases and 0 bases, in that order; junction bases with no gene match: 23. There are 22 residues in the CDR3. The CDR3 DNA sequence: TGTGCTCTTGGGGAAGTGCCCCCTCCTACGTTACTGGGGGTTCAGTACACCGATAAACTCATCTTT. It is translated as CALGEVPPPTLLGVQYTDKLIF.

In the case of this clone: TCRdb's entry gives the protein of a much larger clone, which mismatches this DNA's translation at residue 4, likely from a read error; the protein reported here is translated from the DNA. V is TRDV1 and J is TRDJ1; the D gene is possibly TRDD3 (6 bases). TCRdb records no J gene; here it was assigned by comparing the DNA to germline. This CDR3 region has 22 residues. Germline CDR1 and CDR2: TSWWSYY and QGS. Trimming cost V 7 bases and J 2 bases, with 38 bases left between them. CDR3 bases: TGTGCTCTTGTGGACCATCACTACTTCTTTCACTGGGCCGCCCTCCGTACCGATAAACTCATCTTT. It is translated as CALVDHHYFFHWAALRTDKLIF.

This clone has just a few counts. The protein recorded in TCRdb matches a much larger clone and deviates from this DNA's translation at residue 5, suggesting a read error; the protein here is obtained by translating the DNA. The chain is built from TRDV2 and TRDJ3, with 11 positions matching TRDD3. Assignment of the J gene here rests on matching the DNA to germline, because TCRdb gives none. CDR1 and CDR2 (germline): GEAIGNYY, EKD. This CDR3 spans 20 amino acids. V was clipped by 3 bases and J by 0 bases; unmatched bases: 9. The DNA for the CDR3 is TGTGCCTGTGACGCCGTACTGGGGGATAAGAGCTCCTGGGACACCCGACAGATGTTTTTC. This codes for CACDAVLGDKSSWDTRQMFF.

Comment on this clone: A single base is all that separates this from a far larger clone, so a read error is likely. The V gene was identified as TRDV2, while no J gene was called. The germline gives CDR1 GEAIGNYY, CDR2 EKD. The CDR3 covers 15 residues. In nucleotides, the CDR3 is TGTGCCTGTGACATCTTTTGTCACTACACCGATAAGCTCATCTTT. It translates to CACDIFCHYTDKLIF.

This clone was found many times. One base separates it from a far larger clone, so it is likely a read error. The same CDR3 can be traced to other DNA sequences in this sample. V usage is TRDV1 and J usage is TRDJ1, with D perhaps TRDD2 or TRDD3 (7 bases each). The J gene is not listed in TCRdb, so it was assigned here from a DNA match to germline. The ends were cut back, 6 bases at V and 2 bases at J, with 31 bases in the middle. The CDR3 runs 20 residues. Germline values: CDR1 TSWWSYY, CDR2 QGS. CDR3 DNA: TGTGCTCTTGGAGGGTCCTTTTTCCTACTCATGGGGATAGTAACCGATAAACTCATCTTT. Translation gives CALGGSFFLLMGIVTDKLIF.

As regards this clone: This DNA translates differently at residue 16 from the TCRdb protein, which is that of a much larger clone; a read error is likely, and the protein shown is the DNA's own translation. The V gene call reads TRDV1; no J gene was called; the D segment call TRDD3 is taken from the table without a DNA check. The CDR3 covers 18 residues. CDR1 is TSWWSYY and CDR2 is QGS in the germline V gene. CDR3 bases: TGTGCTCTTGGGGAACTGTCCTACTGGGGGACCCCCTATAGTAAAATCATCTTT. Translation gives CALGELSYWGTPYSKIIF.

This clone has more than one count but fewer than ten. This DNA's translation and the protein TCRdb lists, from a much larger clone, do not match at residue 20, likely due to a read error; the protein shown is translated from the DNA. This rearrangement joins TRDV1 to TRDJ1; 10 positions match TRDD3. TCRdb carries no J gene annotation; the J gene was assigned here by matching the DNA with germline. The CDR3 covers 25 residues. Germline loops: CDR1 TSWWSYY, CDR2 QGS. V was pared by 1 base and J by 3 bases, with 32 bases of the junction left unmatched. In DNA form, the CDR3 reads TGTGCTCTTGGGGAACCCTCTTGGCGAGCCCCTGCGGACAGAGTTTTGGGGGATACACCCGATAAACTCATCTTT. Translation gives CALGEPSWRAPADRVLGDTPDKLIF.